Listed here are 23 T cell receptor beta chains from one sample, sequenced in a study of response to subunit inactivated influenza vaccine. TCRdb re-called the RT-PCR reads through MiXCR, storing one row per CDR3 protein. The repertoire holds some 800,000 distinct CDR3 sequences, around 20% seen once, with about 9.4% in the top ten. Material: PBMCs from blood, obtained 5 days after vaccination. The receptors stem from a man aged 50 or older who received an inactivated influenza vaccine.

The J gene is TRBJ2-1, the V gene TRBV20-1, with 15 bases aligning to TRBD2. This CDR3 spans 22 amino acids. Germline V lookup: CDR1 DFQATT, CDR2 SNEGSKA (reference sequence). V lost 0 bases to trimming and J lost 1 base; unmatched junction nucleotides: 16. The CDR3 nucleotides are TGCAGTGCTAGAGATTTAGGAGAGGGGACTAGCGGGAGGTCCCAATCCTACAATGAGCAGTTCTTC. Its translation: CSARDLGEGTSGRSQSYNEQFF.

The gene calls are TRBV27 and TRBJ2-7, with 7 bases aligning to TRBD1. The CDR3 length is 13 residues. The V gene end was trimmed by 5 bases and the J gene end by 7 bases; junction bases not matched to a gene: 8. CDR1 and CDR2 from the germline V gene are MNHEY and SMNVEV (reference sequence). The CDR3 nucleotides read TGTGCCAGCAGTCCATGGACAGGCCAAGAGCAGTACTTC. Its translation: CASSPWTGQEQYF.

The gene calls are TRBV5-5 and TRBJ2-5; D remains unclear. The CDR3 sequence is 13 residues long. In germline, CDR1 is SGHKS, CDR2 YYEKEE (reference sequence). The V end lost 2 bases, the J end lost 4 bases, and 9 bases lay between the germline ends. CDR3 nucleotide sequence: TGTGCCAGCAGCTTACAGTGGGCAGAGACCCAGTACTTC. Amino acid sequence: CASSLQWAETQYF.

This clonotype has just a few counts. The rearrangement links TRBV11-2 to TRBJ2-7; no definite D call. In germline, CDR1 is SGHAT, CDR2 FQNNGV. V was cut by 1 base and J by 1 base, with 8 bases left in between. This CDR3 has 14 amino acids. CDR3 coding DNA: TGTGCCAGCAGCTTAGTTCCCAAATCCTACGAGCAGTACTTC. Its translation is CASSLVPKSYEQYF.

The chain joins TRBV6-1 to TRBJ2-2, with no clear D. The germline V gene has CDR1 MNHNS and CDR2 SASEGT. Trimming took off 7 bases at V and 2 bases at J, with 11 bases between the two ends. This CDR3 spans 14 amino acids. DNA of the CDR3: TGTGCCAGCATCCGGACCGTCAACACCGGGGAGCTGTTTTTT. Translated, it gives CASIRTVNTGELFF.

The chain recombines TRBV7-9 with TRBJ2-7; D not resolved. The ends were cut back, 1 base at V and 9 bases at J, with 7 bases in the middle. The CDR3 is 11 amino acids. Germline V lookup: CDR1 SEHNR, CDR2 FQNEAQ (reference sequence). The CDR3 DNA sequence: TGTGCCAGCAGCTTAGTCGGTCGGCAGTACTTC. Its protein product is CASSLVGRQYF.

This clonotype was observed a handful of times. The chain uses TRBV20-1 and TRBJ1-1; a possible D gene is TRBD1 (6 bases). This CDR3 has 13 amino acids. Trimming cost V 7 bases and J 5 bases, with 17 bases left between them. The germline V gene encodes CDR1 DFQATT and CDR2 SNEGSKA (reference sequence). The CDR3 sequence: CSVSQGISTEAFF. CDR3 in DNA: TGCAGTGTTAGTCAGGGGATCTCGACTGAAGCTTTCTTT.

The rearrangement joins TRBV7-9 to TRBJ2-1; TRBD2 matches at 7 bases. This CDR3 contains 16 residues. V trimming: 0 bases; J trimming: 6 bases; junction bases outside the gene matches: 8. Germline V gives CDR1 SEHNR, CDR2 FQNEAQ (reference sequence). The DNA of the CDR3 is TGTGCCAGCAGCTTAGCGGGAGGGCCAGTTCGCAATGAGCAGTTCTTC. Protein product: CASSLAGGPVRNEQFF.

The chain joins TRBV20-1 to TRBJ2-3, with TRBD2 matching 9 bases. The CDR3 is made up of 15 amino acids. Germline CDR1 reads DFQATT; CDR2 reads SNEGSKA (reference sequence). The trim removed 0 bases at V and 4 bases at J, leaving 5 bases unmatched. CDR3 sequence reads: CSARDGAGGADTQYF. In nucleotides, the CDR3 is TGCAGTGCTAGAGATGGGGCGGGAGGGGCAGATACGCAGTATTTT.

This clonotype was detected a few times. The rearrangement links TRBV29-1 to TRBJ2-2; 9 nucleotides align to TRBD1. CDR1 SQVTM and CDR2 ANQGSEA come from the germline V gene. Trimming removed 7 bases from V and 4 bases from J; junction bases left unmatched: 10. This CDR3 is 15 amino acids long. In DNA, the CDR3 is TGCAGCGCAGTCGGGACAGGGATGGGCACCGGGGAGCTGTTTTTT. Amino acids: CSAVGTGMGTGELFF.

The CDR3 spells CASRGGGQSSYEQYF. CDR3 bases: TGTGCCAGCAGGGGCGGGGGCCAGAGCTCCTACGAGCAGTACTTC. This rearrangement joins TRBV12-3 or TRBV12-4 to TRBJ2-7, with D perhaps matching TRBD2 (7 bases). This CDR3 has 15 residues. Trimming left V 6 bases short and J 0 bases short, with 15 bases between.

The chain recombines TRBV4-3 with TRBJ1-3; D may be TRBD1 (5 bases). Germline loops: CDR1 LGHNA, CDR2 YSLEER. Deletions cut 0 bases from V and 0 bases from J, with 15 bases between. CDR3 length: 18 residues. The CDR3: CASSQEYGTLVSGNTIYF. The CDR3 nucleotides are TGCGCCAGCAGCCAAGAGTACGGGACCCTCGTCTCTGGAAACACCATATATTTT.

This clonotype was observed once. The chain recombines TRBV5-1 with TRBJ2-2; D gene ambiguous. This CDR3 has 16 amino acids. Germline V CDR1 and CDR2: SGHRS, YFSETQ. V was pared by 0 bases and J by 0 bases, with 9 bases between. CDR3 loop: CASSLGGVPNTGELFF. The CDR3, as DNA: TGCGCCAGCAGCTTGGGTGGGGTTCCGAACACCGGGGAGCTGTTTTTT.

This clonotype was counted between two and nine times. The chain recombines TRBV11-2 with TRBJ2-7; TRBD1 might be the D (5 bases). CDR3 size: 18 residues. Germline V CDR1 and CDR2: SGHAT, FQNNGV. The ends were cut back, 1 base at V and 0 bases at J, with 19 bases in the middle. CDR3 sequence (DNA): TGTGCCAGCAGCTTAGGCCCTCTCAGACAGTCAAGCTCCTACGAGCAGTACTTC. It encodes CASSLGPLRQSSSYEQYF. The whole variable domain, filled in from reference TRBV11-2 and TRBJ2-7, reads EAGVAQSPRYKIIEKRQSVAFWCNPISGHATLYWYQQILGQGPKLLIQFQNNGVVDDSQLPKDRFSAERLKGVDSTLKIQPAKLEDSAVYLCASSLGPLRQSSSYEQYFGPGTRLTVT.

The rearrangement links TRBV10-3 to TRBJ2-5; maybe TRBD2 (6 bases). The CDR3 contains 15 residues. The V end lost 3 bases, the J end lost 2 bases, and 13 bases lay between the germline ends. The germline gives CDR1 ENHRY, CDR2 SYGVKD. CDR3 protein: CAISEGRWLQETQYF. The CDR3 DNA reads as TGTGCCATCAGTGAAGGGAGGTGGCTTCAAGAGACCCAGTACTTC.

V and J are TRBV7-8 and TRBJ2-5; no firm D call. With 1 base removed from V and 3 bases from J, the gap between germline ends came to 9 bases. CDR1 is SGHVS and CDR2 is FQNEAQ in the germline V gene. The CDR3 has 14 amino acids. CDR3 in DNA: TGTGCCAGCAGCTTAGAGCGCACCGAAGAGACCCAGTACTTC. Amino acids: CASSLERTEETQYF.

The chain links TRBV6-2 or TRBV6-3 to TRBJ2-7; 9 bases align to TRBD2. V trimming: 6 bases; J trimming: 0 bases; junction bases outside the gene matches: 9. From germline, CDR1 is MNHEY and CDR2 SVGEGT. The CDR3 contains 16 residues. The CDR3, as DNA: TGTGCCAGCAGATATCCGACTAGCGGCCCCTCCTACGAGCAGTACTTC. This gives the protein CASRYPTSGPSYEQYF.

This clonotype has more than one count but fewer than ten. V and J are TRBV29-1 and TRBJ2-7, with D tentatively TRBD1 or TRBD2 (5 bases each). From germline, CDR1 is SQVTM and CDR2 ANQGSEA. Trimming pared 6 bases from V and 3 bases from J, leaving 15 bases between. The CDR3 covers 13 residues. Here the CDR3 reads CSVNLGTGYEQYF. DNA for the CDR3: TGCAGCGTCAACCTAGGGACCGGCTACGAGCAGTACTTC.

This clonotype was observed a handful of times. V usage is TRBV12-3 or TRBV12-4 and J usage is TRBJ2-3, with D unclear. V dropped 6 bases and J dropped 6 bases, with 22 bases sitting between them. CDR3 size: 16 residues. The CDR3 DNA reads as TGTGCCAGCAGCCCTAATTCTGGGGTTCTGGGCGATACGCAGTATTTT. Amino acid sequence: CASSPNSGVLGDTQYF.

The chain combines TRBV6-5 with TRBJ1-1, with a weak D call TRBD1 (5 bases). This CDR3 contains 15 residues. Germline loops: CDR1 MNHEY, CDR2 SVGAGI. V gave up 3 bases and J gave up 3 bases, with 14 bases separating them. The CDR3 loop reads CASSYYRPGDTEAFF. CDR3 DNA sequence: TGTGCCAGCAGTTATTATCGCCCGGGGGACACTGAAGCTTTCTTT.

This clonotype was recorded at least ten times. This chain uses TRBV7-2 with TRBJ2-2; tentative D call: TRBD2 (6 bases). V lost 1 base and J lost 4, with 13 bases in between. The CDR3 loop spans 16 amino acids. The germline CDR1 and CDR2 sequences are SGHTA and FQGNSA. CDR3: CASSLVRGIITGELFF. CDR3 nucleotide sequence: TGTGCCAGCAGCTTAGTCCGCGGGATTATCACCGGGGAGCTGTTTTTT.

The chain recombines TRBV5-1 with TRBJ2-1; D not resolved. In germline, CDR1 is SGHRS, CDR2 YFSETQ. Trimming took 0 bases from V and 5 from J, leaving 12 bases between them. This CDR3 comprises 15 residues. For the CDR3, the DNA is TGCGCCAGCAGCTTGGCAACCTATGGGGACAATGAGCAGTTCTTC. It is translated as CASSLATYGDNEQFF.

This clonotype was seen a handful of times. The rearrangement uses TRBV4-3 and TRBJ2-1; D gene ambiguous. CDR3 length equals 17 residues. Germline V gene sequence: CDR1 LGHNA, CDR2 YSLEER. The germline V and J ends were trimmed by 1 base and 0 bases, with 13 bases remaining between them. The CDR3 DNA sequence: TGCGCCAGCAGCCAAGGGCTAGGGTTGAGCTCCTACAATGAGCAGTTCTTC. This sequence encodes CASSQGLGLSSYNEQFF.